This T cell receptor beta chain is drawn from a study of shared clonotypes between healthy human individuals. Trimming took 6 bases from V and 2 from J, leaving 17 bases between them. Germline V CDR1 and CDR2: KGHSH, LQKENI. The CDR3 runs 16 residues. Study results and limitations: Specimens sampled were limited to blood, with tissue repertoires likely differing.

CD8 cells classed as naive were CD45RO-negative and positively selected for CCR7, excluding terminally differentiated effector memory CD45RA+ cells. The sorted-subset replicate PCRs were given around 190 ng DNA, which is 31,000 or so T cell genomes. TCRdb's table, derived via immunoSEQ multiplex PCR, lists solely in-frame clones and lacks some. The profile shows around 2.1 million clones, about 93% of them singletons. About this clone: Its antigen is not identified.

The TCR originated in a man younger than 35 in good health. Some clones in this sample may be carry-over from other donors' samples. The sample taken for sequencing was naive CD8+ T cells from PBMCs. V gene TRBV18 combines with J gene TRBJ2-4; D remains ambiguous. The CDR3, as DNA: TGTGCCAGCTCGGATAAGTCCGGTTGGACCAAAAACATTCAGTACTTC. This encodes CASSDKSGWTKNIQYF.